This T cell receptor (beta chain) was observed in a study of blood T cell repertoires in COVID-19. The wider study: Some COVID-19 samples were acute and others convalescent; all came from the United States, Italy and Spain. PBMCs, B-cell-depleted T cells, or T cells were the source of the cDNA or gDNA that made up the material.

Per the original data handling: Nucleated cell number was recorded as an estimate derived from reference gene primer amplification. Assay used: immunoSEQ multiplex PCR; TCRdb lists only in-frame clones, some missing. V and J calls plus clone size are reproduced from that table; the DNA served to infer D and trimming. The table has more than 80,000 clones, more than 70% seen once. CDR1 and CDR2 from the germline V gene are MNHNS and SASEGT. V lost 4 bases and J lost 5, with 20 bases in between. This CDR3 is built from 16 residues. Sequenced material: peripheral blood. The chain couples TRBV6-1 to TRBJ2-5, with D tentatively TRBD2 (5 bases). The source of this sequence is a man in his forties or fifties with active COVID-19. The CDR3 DNA sequence: TGTGCCAGCAGTGGCCTAGCCAGAGCGGTGTCTGAGACCCAGTACTTC. Translation gives CASSGLARAVSETQYF.